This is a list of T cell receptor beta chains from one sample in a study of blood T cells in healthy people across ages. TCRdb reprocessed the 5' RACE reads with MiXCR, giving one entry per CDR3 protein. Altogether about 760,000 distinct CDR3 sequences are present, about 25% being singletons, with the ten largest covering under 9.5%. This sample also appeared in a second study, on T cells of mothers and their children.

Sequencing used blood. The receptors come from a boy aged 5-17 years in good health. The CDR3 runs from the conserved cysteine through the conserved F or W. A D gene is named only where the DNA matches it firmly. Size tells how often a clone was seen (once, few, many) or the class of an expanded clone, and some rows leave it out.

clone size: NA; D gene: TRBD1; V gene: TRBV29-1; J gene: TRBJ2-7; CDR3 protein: CSGGQGGEQYF; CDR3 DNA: TGCAGCGGCGGACAGGGCGGCGAGCAGTACTTC
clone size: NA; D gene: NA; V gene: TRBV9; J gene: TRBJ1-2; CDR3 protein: CASSVPGSGRYTF; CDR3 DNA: TGTGCCAGCAGCGTACCAGGGAGCGGGCGCTACACCTTC
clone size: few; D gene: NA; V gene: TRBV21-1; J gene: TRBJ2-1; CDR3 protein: CASSIRLAGESGDEQFF; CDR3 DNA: TGTGCCAGCAGCATTCGACTAGCGGGAGAATCGGGGGATGAGCAGTTCTTC
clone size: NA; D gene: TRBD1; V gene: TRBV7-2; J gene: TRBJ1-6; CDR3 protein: CASSLTGQGNSSLHF; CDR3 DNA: TGTGCCAGCAGCTTAACGGGACAGGGGAATTCATCCCTCCACTTT
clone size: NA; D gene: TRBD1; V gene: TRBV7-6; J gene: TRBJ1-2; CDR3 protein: CASSLGGQGGGYTF; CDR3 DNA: TGTGCCAGCAGCTTGGGAGGACAGGGCGGCGGCTACACCTTC
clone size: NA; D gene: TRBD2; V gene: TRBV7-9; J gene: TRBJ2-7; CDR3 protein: CASSITTSGRVEQYF; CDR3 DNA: TGTGCCAGCAGCATAACGACTAGCGGGAGAGTCGAGCAGTACTTC
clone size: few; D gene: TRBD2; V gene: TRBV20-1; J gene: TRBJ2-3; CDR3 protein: CSAGSGGYTDTQYF; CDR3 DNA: TGCAGTGCTGGAAGCGGGGGTTACACAGATACGCAGTATTTT
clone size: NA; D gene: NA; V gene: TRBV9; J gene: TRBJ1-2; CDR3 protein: CASSPSGDTNYGYTF; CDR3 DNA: TGTGCCAGCAGCCCCTCCGGAGACACGAACTATGGCTACACCTTC
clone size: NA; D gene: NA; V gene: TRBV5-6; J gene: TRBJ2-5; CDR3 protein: CASSSSMRGGWGETQYF; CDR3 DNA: TGTGCCAGCAGCTCCTCCATGCGTGGGGGTTGGGGAGAGACCCAGTACTTC
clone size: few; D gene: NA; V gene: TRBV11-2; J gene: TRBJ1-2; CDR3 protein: CASSLDGPTAGYGYTF; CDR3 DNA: TGTGCCAGCAGCTTAGACGGTCCGACAGCCGGCTATGGCTACACCTTC
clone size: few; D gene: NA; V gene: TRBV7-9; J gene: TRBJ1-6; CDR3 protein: CASGEGYSPLHF; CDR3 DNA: TGTGCCAGCGGGGAGGGATATTCACCCCTCCACTTT
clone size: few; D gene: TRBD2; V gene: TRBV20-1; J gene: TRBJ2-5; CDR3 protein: CSARGASGRNLETQYF; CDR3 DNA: TGCAGTGCTAGAGGGGCCAGCGGGAGAAATTTAGAGACCCAGTACTTC
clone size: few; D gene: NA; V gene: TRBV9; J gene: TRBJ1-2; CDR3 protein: CASSVDGYGYTF; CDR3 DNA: TGTGCCAGCAGCGTGGATGGCTATGGCTACACCTTC
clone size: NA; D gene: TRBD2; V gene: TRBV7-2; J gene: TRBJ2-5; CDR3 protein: CASSSRTSGGPETQYF; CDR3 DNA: TGTGCCAGCAGCTCCCGGACTAGCGGGGGCCCAGAGACCCAGTACTTC
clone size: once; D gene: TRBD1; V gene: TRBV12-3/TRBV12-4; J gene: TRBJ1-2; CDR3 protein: CASRRQGGGYTF; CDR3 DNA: TGTGCCAGCAGAAGACAGGGAGGAGGCTACACCTTC
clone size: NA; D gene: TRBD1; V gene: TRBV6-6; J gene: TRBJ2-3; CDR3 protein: CASSYGTGAQGDTQYF; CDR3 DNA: TGTGCCAGCAGTTACGGCACAGGGGCCCAGGGAGATACGCAGTATTTT
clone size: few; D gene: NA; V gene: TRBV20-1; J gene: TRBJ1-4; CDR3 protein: CSARDRRAGEKLFF; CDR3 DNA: TGCAGTGCTAGAGATCGCAGGGCGGGTGAAAAACTGTTTTTT
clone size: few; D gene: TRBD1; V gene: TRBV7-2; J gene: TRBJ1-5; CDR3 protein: CASSLRDRGQPQHF; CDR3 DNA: TGTGCCAGCAGCTTGAGGGACAGGGGCCAGCCCCAGCATTTT
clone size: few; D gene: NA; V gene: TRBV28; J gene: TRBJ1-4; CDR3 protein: CASSFGTSATNEKLFF; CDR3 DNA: TGTGCCAGCAGTTTCGGGACGAGTGCAACTAATGAAAAACTGTTTTTT
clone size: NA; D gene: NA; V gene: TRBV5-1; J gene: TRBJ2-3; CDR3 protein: CASTQTDPYTDTQYF; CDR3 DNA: TGCGCCAGCACCCAGACAGATCCCTACACAGATACGCAGTATTTT
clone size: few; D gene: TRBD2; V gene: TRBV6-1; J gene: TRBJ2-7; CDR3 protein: CASSGGSGRINEQYF; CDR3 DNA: TGTGCCAGCAGTGGGGGCAGCGGGAGGATCAACGAGCAGTACTTC
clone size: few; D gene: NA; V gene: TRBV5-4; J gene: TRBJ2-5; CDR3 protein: CASSSRARGETQYF; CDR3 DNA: TGTGCCAGCAGCTCACGGGCTAGAGGAGAGACCCAGTACTTC
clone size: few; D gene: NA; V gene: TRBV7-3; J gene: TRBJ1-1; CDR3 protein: CVSSLTWKTEAFF; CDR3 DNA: TGTGTCAGCAGCTTAACGTGGAAGACTGAAGCTTTCTTT
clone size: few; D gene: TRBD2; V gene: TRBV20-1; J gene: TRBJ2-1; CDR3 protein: CSASPTSGRFYNEQFF; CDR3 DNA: TGCAGTGCTAGCCCCACTAGCGGGAGATTTTACAATGAGCAGTTCTTC
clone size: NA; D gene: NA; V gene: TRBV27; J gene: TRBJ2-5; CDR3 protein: CASSFNGQETQYF; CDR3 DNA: TGTGCCAGCAGTTTTAACGGCCAAGAGACCCAGTACTTC
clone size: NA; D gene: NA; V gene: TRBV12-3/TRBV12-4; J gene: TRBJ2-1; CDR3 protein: CASRAGEFNYNEQFF; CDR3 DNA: TGTGCCAGCAGGGCAGGGGAGTTCAACTACAATGAGCAGTTCTTC
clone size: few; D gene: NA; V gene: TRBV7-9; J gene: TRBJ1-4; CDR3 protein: CASSETGLDREKLFF; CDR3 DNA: TGTGCCAGCAGCGAGACAGGACTAGATAGGGAAAAACTGTTTTTT
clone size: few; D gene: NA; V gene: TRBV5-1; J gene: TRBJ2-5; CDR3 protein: CASSRGVTQETQYF; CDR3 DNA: TGCGCCAGCAGCCGTGGAGTCACCCAAGAGACCCAGTACTTC
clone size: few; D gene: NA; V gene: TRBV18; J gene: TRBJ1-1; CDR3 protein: CASSPTGPNTEAFF; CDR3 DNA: TGTGCCAGCTCACCTACAGGTCCGAACACTGAAGCTTTCTTT